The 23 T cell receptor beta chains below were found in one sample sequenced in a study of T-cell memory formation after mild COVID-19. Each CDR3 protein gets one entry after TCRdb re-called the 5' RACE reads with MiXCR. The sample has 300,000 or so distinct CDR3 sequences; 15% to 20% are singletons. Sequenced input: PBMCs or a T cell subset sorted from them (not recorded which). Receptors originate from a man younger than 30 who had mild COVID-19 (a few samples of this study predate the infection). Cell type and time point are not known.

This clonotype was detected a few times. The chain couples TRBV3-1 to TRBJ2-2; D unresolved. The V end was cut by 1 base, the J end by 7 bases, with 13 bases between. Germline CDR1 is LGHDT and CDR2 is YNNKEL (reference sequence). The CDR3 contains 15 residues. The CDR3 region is CASSQVALGYGELFF. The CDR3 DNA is TGTGCCAGCAGCCAAGTAGCTCTGGGGTACGGGGAGCTGTTTTTT. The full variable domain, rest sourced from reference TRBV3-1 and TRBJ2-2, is DTAVSQTPKYLVTQMGNDKSIKCEQNLGHDTMYWYKQDSKKFLKIMFSYNNKELIINETVPNRFSPKSPDKAHLNLHINSLELGDSAVYFCASSQVALGYGELFFGEGSRLTVL.

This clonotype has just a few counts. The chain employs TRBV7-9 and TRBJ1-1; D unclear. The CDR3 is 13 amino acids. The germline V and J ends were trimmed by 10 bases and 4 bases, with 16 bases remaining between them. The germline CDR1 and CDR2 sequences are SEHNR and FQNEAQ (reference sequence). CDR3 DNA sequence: TGTGCCAATACGAGGCCGTCGAGCACTGAAGCTTTCTTT. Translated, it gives CANTRPSSTEAFF.

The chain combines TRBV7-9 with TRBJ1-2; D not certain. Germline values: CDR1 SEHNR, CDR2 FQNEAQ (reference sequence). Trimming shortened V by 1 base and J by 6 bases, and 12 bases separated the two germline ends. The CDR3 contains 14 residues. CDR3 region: CASSLEWNGDGYTF. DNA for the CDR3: TGTGCCAGCAGCTTAGAGTGGAATGGGGATGGCTACACCTTC.

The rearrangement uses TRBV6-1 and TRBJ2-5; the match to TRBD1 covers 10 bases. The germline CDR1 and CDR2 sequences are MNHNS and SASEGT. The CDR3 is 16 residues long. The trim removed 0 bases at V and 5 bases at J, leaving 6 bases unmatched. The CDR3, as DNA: TGTGCCAGCAGTGAAGCGCTGACAGGGGGCAGTGAGACCCAGTACTTC. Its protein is CASSEALTGGSETQYF.

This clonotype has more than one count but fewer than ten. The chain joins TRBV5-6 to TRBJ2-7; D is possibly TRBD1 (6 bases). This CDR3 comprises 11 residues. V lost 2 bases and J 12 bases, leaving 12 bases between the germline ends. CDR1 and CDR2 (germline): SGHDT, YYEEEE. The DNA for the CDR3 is TGTGCCAGCAGCTTAGGGGGTTTACTGTACTTC. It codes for CASSLGGLLYF.

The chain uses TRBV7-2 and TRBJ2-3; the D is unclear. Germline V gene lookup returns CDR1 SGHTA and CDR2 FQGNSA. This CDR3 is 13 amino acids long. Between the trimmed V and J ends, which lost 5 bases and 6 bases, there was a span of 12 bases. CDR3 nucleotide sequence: TGTGCCAGCAGCCGCTTTGACCAGGATACGCAGTATTTT. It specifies CASSRFDQDTQYF.

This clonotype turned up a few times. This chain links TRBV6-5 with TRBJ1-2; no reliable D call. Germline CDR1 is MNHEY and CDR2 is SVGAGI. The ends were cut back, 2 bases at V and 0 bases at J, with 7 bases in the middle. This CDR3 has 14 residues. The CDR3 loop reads CASSYNRANYGYTF. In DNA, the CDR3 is TGTGCCAGCAGTTACAACAGAGCTAACTATGGCTACACCTTC.

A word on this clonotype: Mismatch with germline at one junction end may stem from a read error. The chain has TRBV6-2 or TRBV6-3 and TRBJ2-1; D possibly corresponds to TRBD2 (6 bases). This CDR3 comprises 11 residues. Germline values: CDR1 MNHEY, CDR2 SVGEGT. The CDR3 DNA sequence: TGTGCCAGCAGTCCCGGGACGGGGGATTACTTC. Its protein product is CASSPGTGDYF.

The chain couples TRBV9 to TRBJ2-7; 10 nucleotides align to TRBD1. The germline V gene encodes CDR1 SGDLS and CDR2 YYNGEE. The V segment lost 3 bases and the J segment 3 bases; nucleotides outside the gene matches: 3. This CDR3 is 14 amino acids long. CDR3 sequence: CASSAGTGVYEQYV. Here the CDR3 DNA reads TGTGCCAGCAGCGCCGGGACAGGGGTCTACGAGCAGTACGTC.

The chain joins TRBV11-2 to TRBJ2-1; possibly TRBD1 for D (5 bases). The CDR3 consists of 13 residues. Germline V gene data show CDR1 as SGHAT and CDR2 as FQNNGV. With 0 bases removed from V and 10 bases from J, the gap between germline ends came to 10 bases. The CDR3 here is CASSLDTTAEQFF. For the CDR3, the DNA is TGTGCCAGCAGCTTAGATACGACAGCCGAGCAGTTCTTC.

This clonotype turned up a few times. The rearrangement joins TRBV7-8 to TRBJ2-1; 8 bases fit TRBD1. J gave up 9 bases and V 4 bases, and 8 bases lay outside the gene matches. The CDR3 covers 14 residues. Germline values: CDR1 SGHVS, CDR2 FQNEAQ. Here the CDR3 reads CASSSHGQGGEQFF. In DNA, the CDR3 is TGTGCCAGCAGCTCACATGGACAGGGTGGTGAGCAGTTCTTC.

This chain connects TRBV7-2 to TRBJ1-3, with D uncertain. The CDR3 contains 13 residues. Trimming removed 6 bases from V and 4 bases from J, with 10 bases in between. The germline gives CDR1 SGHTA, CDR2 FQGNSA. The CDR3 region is CASRKLAGNTIYF. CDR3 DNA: TGTGCCAGCAGGAAGTTGGCCGGAAACACCATATATTTT.

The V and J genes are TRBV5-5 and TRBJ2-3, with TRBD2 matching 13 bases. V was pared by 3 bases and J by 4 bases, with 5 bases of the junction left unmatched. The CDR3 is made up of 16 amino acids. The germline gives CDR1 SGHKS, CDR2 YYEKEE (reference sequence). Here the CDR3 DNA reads TGTGCCAGCAGCTCCGAGACTAGCGGGGGGCCAGATACGCAGTATTTT. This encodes CASSSETSGGPDTQYF.

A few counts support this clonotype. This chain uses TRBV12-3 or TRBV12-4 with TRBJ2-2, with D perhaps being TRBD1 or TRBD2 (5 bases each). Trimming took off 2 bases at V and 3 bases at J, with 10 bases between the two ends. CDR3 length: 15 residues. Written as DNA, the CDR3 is TGTGCCAGCAGTTTAAGAAGGGACCACACCGGGGAGCTGTTTTTT. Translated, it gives CASSLRRDHTGELFF.

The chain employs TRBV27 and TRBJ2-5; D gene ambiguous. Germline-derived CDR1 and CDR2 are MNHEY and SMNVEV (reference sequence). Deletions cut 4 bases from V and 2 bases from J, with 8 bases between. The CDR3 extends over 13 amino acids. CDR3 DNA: TGTGCCAGCAGTTCCCGCCTGCAAGAGACCCAGTACTTC. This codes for CASSSRLQETQYF.

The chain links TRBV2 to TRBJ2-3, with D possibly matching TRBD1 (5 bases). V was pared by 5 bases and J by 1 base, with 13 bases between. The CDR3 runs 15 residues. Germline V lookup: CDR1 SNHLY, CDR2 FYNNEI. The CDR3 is CASSYGHIGTDTQYF. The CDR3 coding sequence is TGTGCCAGCAGTTATGGACACATAGGCACAGATACGCAGTATTTT.

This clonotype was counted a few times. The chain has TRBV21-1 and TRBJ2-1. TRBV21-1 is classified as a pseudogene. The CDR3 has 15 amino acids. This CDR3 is CASSWPRGPYNEQFF. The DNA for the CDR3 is TGTGCCAGCAGCTGGCCTCGGGGTCCCTACAATGAGCAGTTCTTC.

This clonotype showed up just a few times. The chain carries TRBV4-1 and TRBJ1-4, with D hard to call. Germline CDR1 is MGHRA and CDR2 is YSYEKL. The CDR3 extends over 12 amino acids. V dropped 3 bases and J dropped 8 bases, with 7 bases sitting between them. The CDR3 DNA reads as TGCGCCAGCAGCCATGTCCGGGAAAAACTGTTTTTT. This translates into CASSHVREKLFF.

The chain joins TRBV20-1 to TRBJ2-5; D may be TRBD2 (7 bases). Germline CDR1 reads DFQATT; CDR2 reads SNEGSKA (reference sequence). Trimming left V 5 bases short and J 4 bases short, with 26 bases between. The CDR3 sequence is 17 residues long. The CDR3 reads CSAASTAGGAVAETQYF. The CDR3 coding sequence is TGCAGTGCTGCCTCAACCGCTGGGGGGGCGGTTGCAGAGACCCAGTACTTC.

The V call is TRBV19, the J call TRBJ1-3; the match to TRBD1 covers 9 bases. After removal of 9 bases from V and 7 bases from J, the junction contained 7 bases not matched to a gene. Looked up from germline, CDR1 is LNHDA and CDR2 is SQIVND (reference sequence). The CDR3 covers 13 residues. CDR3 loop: CASRDRVWNTIYF. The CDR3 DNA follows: TGTGCCAGCCGGGACAGGGTCTGGAACACCATATATTTT.

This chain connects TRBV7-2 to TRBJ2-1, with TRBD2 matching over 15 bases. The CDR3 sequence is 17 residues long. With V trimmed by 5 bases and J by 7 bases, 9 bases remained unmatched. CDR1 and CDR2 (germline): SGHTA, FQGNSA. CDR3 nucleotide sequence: TGTGCCAGCAGCCGGACTAGCGGGGGGGTGGTGGCAAATGAGCAGTTCTTC. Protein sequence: CASSRTSGGVVANEQFF.

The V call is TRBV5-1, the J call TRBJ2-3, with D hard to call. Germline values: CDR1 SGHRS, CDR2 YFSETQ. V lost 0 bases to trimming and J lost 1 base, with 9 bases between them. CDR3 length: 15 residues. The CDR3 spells CASSLAGWGTDTQYF. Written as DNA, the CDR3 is TGCGCCAGCAGCTTGGCCGGGTGGGGCACAGATACGCAGTATTTT.

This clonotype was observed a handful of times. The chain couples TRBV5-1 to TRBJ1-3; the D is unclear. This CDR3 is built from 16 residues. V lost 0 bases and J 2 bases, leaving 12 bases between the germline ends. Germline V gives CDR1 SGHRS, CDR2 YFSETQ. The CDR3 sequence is CASSLGRPDPGNTIYF. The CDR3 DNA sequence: TGCGCCAGCAGCTTGGGACGGCCCGACCCTGGAAACACCATATATTTT.